The sequence of this TCR beta chain was determined in a study of T cells in Graves' hyperthyroidism and ophthalmopathy. Study results and caveats: Stable hyperthyroidism and ophthalmopathy were separated using 13 V-J signatures.

This clonotype was seen a single time. Its antigen remains unidentified. A read error may explain this, as a much larger clone is one base away. What was amplified from RNA transcripts were TCR beta CDR3 regions. The primer set for the first-round RT-PCR of the TCR CDR3 was HTBI. Using its own MiXCR run on the multiplex PCR reads, TCRdb lists one record per CDR3 protein. The sample lists about 540,000 distinct CDR3 sequences; 35% to 55% were seen once. Per the germline V gene, CDR1 is LGHNA and CDR2 is YNFKEQ. The CDR3 is 15 amino acids. Germline trimming cut 4 bases from V and 4 bases from J; bases unmatched to any gene: 9.

This clonotype was obtained from a young woman with Graves' hyperthyroidism. V gene TRBV4-2 combines with J gene TRBJ2-5, with 7 bases that match TRBD2. The source material was peripheral blood or thyroid tissue (not recorded which). DNA of the CDR3: TGTGCCAGCAGCCCGACCTGGCGCGGGAGAGAGACCCAGTACTTC. Protein sequence: CASSPTWRGRETQYF.